The T cell receptor (beta chain) under discussion was sequenced for a study of cytomegalovirus exposure and HLA in healthy donors. Points from the study as a whole: Presence/absence analyses took donor sequencing depth as roughly uniform. Some TCR beta chains (roughly 150 of them) were listed as cytomegalovirus-associated.

Each donor was healthy, and each was a bone marrow donor. Use of 60 Vbeta and 13 Jbeta primers characterized the PCR. Sequencing was performed with immunoSEQ multiplex PCR; in TCRdb, only in-frame clones are kept and a portion is missing. The sample holds some 130,000 clones, approximately 82% seen once. From germline, CDR1 is LNHDA and CDR2 SQIVND (reference sequence). The CDR3 contains 19 residues. Losses at the gene ends were 1 base for V and 5 bases for J; bases not matched to a gene: 15. A note on this clone: Its antigen remains unidentified.

Material for sequencing was PBMCs. V usage is TRBV19 and J usage is TRBJ1-1; 11 bases match TRBD1. The receptor was isolated from a boy between 2 and 10 years old in good health and CMV-seronegative. The CDR3 spells CASSIGVGGQGGIWTEAFF. CDR3 coding DNA: TGTGCCAGTAGTATAGGGGTTGGGGGACAGGGGGGGATATGGACTGAAGCTTTCTTT. Complete variable domain (other parts from reference TRBV19 and TRBJ1-1): DGGITQSPKYLFRKEGQNVTLSCEQNLNHDAMYWYRQDPGQGLRLIYYSQIVNDFQKGDIAEGYSVSREKKESFPLTVTSAQKNPTAFYLCASSIGVGGQGGIWTEAFFGQGTRLTVV.